The 16 T cell receptor beta chains below all came from one sample that was sequenced in a study of CD8+CD57+ T cells in acquired aplastic anemia. The TCR beta profiling, which covered VDJ combination and CDR3 sequence, was carried out using genomic DNA as the template. TCRdb itself ran the reads through MiXCR, one entry per CDR3 protein. The sample lists about 290,000 distinct CDR3 sequences, 56% occurring once. Flow cytometry had shown expanded CD8+CD57+ cells in the patients chosen for sequencing. The sequenced material came from sorted CD4+, CD8+, or CD8+CD57+ T cells (not recorded which) from PBMCs. The origin of the receptors is a human donor with aplastic anemia.

V is TRBV20-1 and J is TRBJ1-1, with 9 bases that match TRBD1. There are 14 residues in the CDR3. CDR1 is DFQATT and CDR2 is SNEGSKA in the germline V gene (reference sequence). Trimming removed 1 base from V and 1 base from J; junction bases left unmatched: 1. CDR3 bases: TGCAGTGCTAGAGGGACAGGGGCGAACACTGAAGCTTTCTTT. Protein product: CSARGTGANTEAFF.

V and J are TRBV29-1 and TRBJ2-1; the D is unclear. The CDR3 spans 12 residues. Germline-derived CDR1 and CDR2 are SQVTM and ANQGSEA. Trimming took off 8 bases at V and 5 bases at J, with 13 bases between the two ends. The CDR3, as DNA: TGCAGCTCGGACCTCTACGACAATGAGCAGTTCTTC. Translation gives CSSDLYDNEQFF.

A word on this clonotype: The DNA is omitted, as the CDR3 cannot be located on it reliably, and the CDR3 follows TCRdb's listing. V is TRBV24-1 and J is TRBJ1-2. The V gene's germline CDR1 is KGHDR and CDR2 SFDVKD. The CDR3 length equals 15 residues, ends included. CDR3 sequence reads: CATYICSADYYGYTF.

This clonotype showed up many times. This chain joins TRBV10-2 and TRBJ2-3, with TRBD2 matching over 12 bases. Per germline, CDR1 WSHSY and CDR2 SAAADI. CDR3 length: 15 residues. J was trimmed by 7 bases and V by 6 bases; bases with no gene match: 8. CDR3 sequence reads: CASRETSGSLYTQYF. The CDR3 DNA sequence: TGCGCCAGCAGGGAGACTAGCGGGAGTTTATATACGCAGTATTTT.

CDR3 in amino acids: CATSSDRGNQPQHF. The DNA of the CDR3 is TGTGCCACCAGCAGCGACAGGGGCAATCAGCCCCAGCATTTT. This rearrangement joins TRBV15 to TRBJ1-5, with 7 bases identical to TRBD1. The length of the CDR3 is 14 residues. With 3 bases clipped from V and 2 bases from J, the junction kept 1 base outside the gene matches. Germline CDR1 is LNHNV and CDR2 is YYDKDF (reference sequence).

The chain recombines TRBV5-8 with TRBJ1-2; the D gene is possibly TRBD1 (6 bases). The CDR3 consists of 16 residues. The V and J ends lost 0 bases and 8 bases respectively, with 20 bases between them. Germline assignment: CDR1 SGHTS and CDR2 YDEGEE. In nucleotides, the CDR3 is TGTGCCAGCAGCTTGGCTCGGTATGGACAGTCCGGCGGCTACACCTTC. Translating gives CASSLARYGQSGGYTF.

This clonotype was observed many times. This rearrangement joins TRBV7-9 to TRBJ2-1; no clear D. In germline, CDR1 is SEHNR, CDR2 FQNEAQ (reference sequence). V lost 2 bases and J lost 1, with 9 bases in between. The CDR3 loop spans 15 amino acids. CDR3 amino acids: CASSLFSGSYNEQFF. CDR3 DNA: TGTGCCAGCAGCTTATTCTCAGGATCCTACAATGAGCAGTTCTTC. The entire variable domain, with the rest obtained from reference TRBV7-9 and TRBJ2-1, is as follows: DTGVSQNPRHKITKRGQNVTFRCDPISEHNRLYWYRQTLGQGPEFLTYFQNEAQLEKSRLLSDRFSAERPKGSFSTLEIQRTEQGDSAMYLCASSLFSGSYNEQFFGPGTRLTVL.

The chain has TRBV24-1 and TRBJ2-3; 15 nucleotides line up with TRBD2. V was pared by 4 bases and J by 8 bases, with 6 bases of the junction left unmatched. The CDR3 length is 16 residues. CDR1 and CDR2 from the germline V gene are KGHDR and SFDVKD. The chain's CDR3 is CATSDRTSGRGGTQYF. DNA for the CDR3: TGTGCCACCAGTGACCGGACTAGCGGGAGGGGGGGTACGCAGTATTTT.

This chain links TRBV7-3 with TRBJ2-5; the match to TRBD2 covers 11 bases. V gave up 5 bases and J gave up 5 bases; unmatched junction bases: 10. From germline, CDR1 is SGHTA and CDR2 FQGTGA. The CDR3 extends over 16 amino acids. The CDR3 reads CASSVLAGGYEETQYF. CDR3 sequence (DNA): TGTGCCAGCAGCGTTCTAGCGGGGGGTTACGAGGAGACCCAGTACTTC.

This clonotype was counted many times. The chain recombines TRBV5-8 with TRBJ2-1, with 7 bases aligning to TRBD2. Trimming took 4 bases from V and 4 from J; bases not matched to a gene: 5. CDR1 SGHTS and CDR2 YDEGEE come from the germline V gene. The CDR3 contains 14 residues. The chain's CDR3 is CASSALGGYNEQFF. The CDR3 nucleotides read TGTGCCAGCAGCGCGTTGGGAGGGTACAATGAGCAGTTCTTC.

The genes are TRBV7-2 and TRBJ1-2, with TRBD1 identical over 8 bases. Germline V lookup: CDR1 SGHTA, CDR2 FQGNSA. V shed 5 bases and J 7 bases; nucleotides not matched to a gene: 12. This CDR3 comprises 15 residues. CDR3 region: CASSTQTGDAAGYTF. Here the CDR3 DNA reads TGTGCCAGCAGCACGCAGACAGGGGACGCAGCTGGCTACACCTTC.

This clonotype was seen ten or more times. The chain couples TRBV6-6 to TRBJ1-2; D is possibly TRBD1 (6 bases). Germline CDR1 MNHNY, CDR2 SVGAGI (reference sequence). Trimming cost V 8 bases and J 6 bases, with 16 bases left between them. The CDR3 extends over 13 amino acids. CDR3 nucleotide sequence: TGTGCCAGCTGGCGGGGAGGGGGAAATGGCTACACCTTC. Translation: CASWRGGGNGYTF.

This sequence joins TRBV7-6 and TRBJ1-6; TRBD1 is a possible D gene (6 bases). Per germline, CDR1 SGHVS and CDR2 FNYEAQ. The CDR3 spans 14 residues. Between the trimmed V and J ends, which lost 3 bases and 7 bases, there was a span of 10 bases. The CDR3 region has the DNA TGTGCCAGCAGCTTGGGACATCCAAATTCACCCCTCCACTTT. Amino acid sequence: CASSLGHPNSPLHF.

This clonotype was seen just once. The CDR3 carries no conserved terminal phenylalanine or tryptophan, so it likely arises from a read error. The chain carries TRBV5-8 and TRBJ2-5; 12 positions agree with TRBD2. CDR1 is SGHTS, CDR2 YDEGEE, per germline. The CDR3 has 15 residues. V was clipped by 4 bases and J by 5 bases; unmatched bases: 6. The CDR3 DNA is TGTGCCAGCAGCCCGACTAGCGGGGGCGGTGAGACCCAGTACCTC. Encoded protein: CASSPTSGGGETQYL.

This rearrangement joins TRBV15 to TRBJ2-3; D unresolved. The CDR3 loop spans 15 amino acids. Germline V gene sequence: CDR1 LNHNV, CDR2 YYDKDF (reference sequence). Trimming cost V 8 bases and J 2 bases, with 17 bases left between them. The CDR3 region has the DNA TGTGCCACCGCTAAGGAGCGCGGTGCCACAGATACGCAGTATTTT. This sequence encodes CATAKERGATDTQYF.

V gene TRBV24-1 combines with J gene TRBJ2-1, with unresolved D. Per the germline V gene, CDR1 is KGHDR and CDR2 is SFDVKD. V was pared by 6 bases and J by 8 bases, with 10 bases between. This CDR3 spans 12 amino acids. CDR3 coding DNA: TGTGCCACCAGTCTAGGCGATCATGAGCAGTTCTTC. Translating gives CATSLGDHEQFF.